Shown below are 8 T cell receptor beta chains from a single sample sequenced in a study of regulatory T cells in long-lasting Graves disease. Arm-PCR of CDR3 regions and iRepertoire HTBI primers were the basis on which TCR beta libraries were built. TCRdb ran MiXCR on the multiplex PCR reads and lists one entry per CDR3 protein. This sample has 500,000 to 800,000 distinct CDR3 sequences; around 32% occur once, and the top ten carry about 42%. Indicated time point: persistent/refractory GD, antithyroid drugs over 5 years with positive TRAb. PBMC RNA was the source of the TCR library. Sequences were derived from peripheral blood mononuclear cells (PBMCs), sampled when the disease was refractory, from a patient treated with antithyroid drugs. The receptors were gathered from a female donor with Graves disease.

On this clonotype itself: This may be a read error, as it is one base from a much larger clone. This CDR3 fails to terminate in the conserved phenylalanine or tryptophan, so it likely reflects a read error. This chain uses TRBV28 with TRBJ1-5, with D perhaps TRBD1 (5 bases). V was cut by 9 bases and J by 6 bases, with 21 bases left in between. The germline V gene encodes CDR1 MDHEN and CDR2 SYDVKM. The CDR3 is 15 residues long. The CDR3 loop is CASILRGGVSQPQHL. The CDR3, as DNA: TGTGCCAGTATCCTTCGAGGAGGGGTCAGTCAGCCCCAGCATCTT.

In this sample, this clonotype turned up a few times. The chain combines TRBV27 with TRBJ2-6, with 7 nucleotides matching TRBD1. The V segment lost 6 bases and the J segment 1 base; nucleotides outside the gene matches: 9. CDR1 and CDR2 from the germline V gene are MNHEY and SMNVEV (reference sequence). CDR3 length: 17 residues. The CDR3 region has the DNA TGTGCCAGCAGCAATACAGGGGTTGGGTCTGGGGCCAACGTCCTGACTTTC. Protein sequence: CASSNTGVGSGANVLTF.

The rearrangement links TRBV7-3 to TRBJ1-2, with D possibly TRBD1 on 5 matching bases. The V end was cut by 6 bases, the J end by 9 bases, with 17 bases between. The CDR3 extends over 13 amino acids. Per germline, CDR1 SGHTA and CDR2 FQGTGA. CDR3 in DNA: TGTGCCAGCAGGAACGAGGGGAGAGGACGCTACACCTTC. This codes for CASRNEGRGRYTF.

In nucleotides, the CDR3 is TGTGCCAGCAGCTCCCTTAGCGGGCCTACCTACGAGCAGTACTTC. It translates to CASSSLSGPTYEQYF. V usage is TRBV13 and J usage is TRBJ2-7; 7 nucleotides match TRBD2. Germline V gene data show CDR1 as PRHDT and CDR2 as FYEKMQ (reference sequence). CDR3 length equals 15 residues. V shed 4 bases, J shed 2 bases, and the junction held 8 bases outside the gene matches.

This clonotype was seen at least ten times. The V call is TRBV12-3 or TRBV12-4, the J call TRBJ2-7, with D possibly being TRBD1 or TRBD2 (6 bases each). CDR3 size: 14 residues. V lost 6 bases to trimming and J lost 0 bases, with 12 bases between them. The CDR3 region has the DNA TGTGCCAGCAGACGAGGGGGGAACTCCTACGAGCAGTACTTC. Amino acids: CASRRGGNSYEQYF.

The chain carries TRBV6-2 or TRBV6-3 and TRBJ1-2; no firm D call. This CDR3 comprises 12 residues. With 5 bases removed from V and 7 bases from J, the gap between germline ends came to 11 bases. Germline V CDR1 and CDR2: MNHEY, SVGEGT. CDR3 sequence reads: CASSVRAGGYTF. The CDR3 DNA reads TGTGCCAGCAGTGTTCGAGCCGGTGGCTACACCTTC.

This chain links TRBV30 with TRBJ1-2; D uncertain. The CDR3 is made up of 12 amino acids. Per germline, CDR1 GTSNPN and CDR2 SVGIG (reference sequence). Trimming took off 1 base at V and 2 bases at J, with 5 bases between the two ends. The CDR3 sequence is CAWSAFNYGYTF. In DNA, the CDR3 is TGTGCCTGGAGTGCCTTCAACTATGGCTACACCTTC.

The V call is TRBV5-1, the J call TRBJ2-7; 7 bases match TRBD2. Germline assignment: CDR1 SGHRS and CDR2 YFSETQ. J gave up 8 bases and V 4 bases, and 9 bases lay outside the gene matches. CDR3 size: 13 residues. CDR3 region: CASSQQASGKQYF. The CDR3 nucleotides are TGCGCCAGCAGCCAACAAGCTAGCGGCAAGCAGTACTTC.